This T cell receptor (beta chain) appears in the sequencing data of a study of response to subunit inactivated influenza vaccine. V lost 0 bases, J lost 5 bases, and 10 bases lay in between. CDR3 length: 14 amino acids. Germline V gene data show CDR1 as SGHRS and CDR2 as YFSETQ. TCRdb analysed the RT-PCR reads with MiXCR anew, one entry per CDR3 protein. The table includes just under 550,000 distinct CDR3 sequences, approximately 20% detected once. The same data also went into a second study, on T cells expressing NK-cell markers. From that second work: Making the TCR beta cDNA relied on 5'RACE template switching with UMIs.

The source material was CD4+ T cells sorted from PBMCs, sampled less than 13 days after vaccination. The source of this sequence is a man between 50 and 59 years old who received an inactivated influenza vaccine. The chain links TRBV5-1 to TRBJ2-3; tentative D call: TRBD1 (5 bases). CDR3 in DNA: TGCGCCAGCAGCTTGGATCCTACAGGAGATACGCAGTATTTT. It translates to CASSLDPTGDTQYF. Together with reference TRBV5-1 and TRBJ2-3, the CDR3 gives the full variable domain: KAGVTQTPRYLIKTRGQQVTLSCSPISGHRSVSWYQQTPGQGLQFLFEYFSETQRNKGNFPGRFSGRQFSNSRSEMNVSTLELGDSALYLCASSLDPTGDTQYFGPGTRLTVL.